This TCR beta chain was captured in a study of CD8 T cells in Susac syndrome. Study summary: Of the sequenced Susac syndrome patients, roughly six had active disease and about 8 were in remission.

RNA amounts of about 0.5 to 1 ug underwent reverse transcription with random hexamers. Across 54 Vbeta and 13 Jbeta, TCR beta CDR3 was amplified with immunoSEQ multiplex PCR. TCRdb ran MiXCR on the immunoSEQ multiplex PCR reads and lists one entry per CDR3 protein. The sample yields more than 100,000 distinct CDR3 sequences, roughly 94% seen once. TEMRA cells were FACS-enriched, and CD8+ and CD4+ T cells were isolated negatively. This CDR3 spans 12 amino acids. CDR1 is PRHDT and CDR2 is FYEKMQ in the germline V gene (reference sequence). Trimming stripped 8 bases from V and 3 bases from J, with 5 bases between. A word on this clonotype: Its antigen remains unknown.

Study-level points and caveats: Roughly 5 Susac-specific public clones appeared in CD8+ TEMRA repertoires, and around 16 in total CD8+ repertoires.

The sample consisted of CD8+ T cells from PBMCs. The rearrangement joins TRBV13 to TRBJ2-6; the D is unclear. The sequence was obtained from a human donor with Susac syndrome. This CDR3 reads CASLGGANVLTF. CDR3 bases: TGTGCCAGCCTCGGTGGGGCCAACGTCCTGACTTTC.